This T cell receptor beta chain was captured by sequencing in a study of long-term antiretroviral therapy in people with HIV. Trimming stripped 0 bases from V and 3 bases from J, with 6 bases between. The germline V gene encodes CDR1 KGHSH and CDR2 LQKENI. CDR3 length: 13 residues. Version v3.0 of the immunoSEQ assay ran at survey level. Sequencing was performed with immunoSEQ multiplex PCR; in TCRdb, only in-frame clones are kept and a portion is missing. The sample holds roughly 22,000 clones, approximately 82% seen once. This material consisted of unsorted PBMCs, taken 3 years after starting antiretroviral therapy. The chain has TRBV18 and TRBJ2-7; no clear D. This clonotype was obtained from a man in his forties or fifties with HIV. CDR3 in DNA: TGTGCCAGCTCACCACCGACCGTCTACGAGCAGTACTTC. Translating it yields CASSPPTVYEQYF.